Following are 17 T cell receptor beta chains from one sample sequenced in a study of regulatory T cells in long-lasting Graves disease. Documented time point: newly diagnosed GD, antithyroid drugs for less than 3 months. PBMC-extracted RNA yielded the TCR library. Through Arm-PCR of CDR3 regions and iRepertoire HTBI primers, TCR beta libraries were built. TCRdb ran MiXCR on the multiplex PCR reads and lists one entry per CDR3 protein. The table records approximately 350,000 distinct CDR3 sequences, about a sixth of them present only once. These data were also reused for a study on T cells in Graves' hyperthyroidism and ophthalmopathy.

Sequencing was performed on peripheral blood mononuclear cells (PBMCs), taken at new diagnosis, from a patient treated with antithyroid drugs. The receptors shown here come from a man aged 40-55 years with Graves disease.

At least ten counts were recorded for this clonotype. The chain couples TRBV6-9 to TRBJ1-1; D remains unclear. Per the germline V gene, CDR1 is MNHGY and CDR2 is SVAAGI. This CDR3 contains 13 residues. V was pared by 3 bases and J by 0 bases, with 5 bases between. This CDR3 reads CASSYTMNTEAFF. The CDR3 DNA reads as TGTGCCAGCAGTTACACGATGAACACTGAAGCTTTCTTT.

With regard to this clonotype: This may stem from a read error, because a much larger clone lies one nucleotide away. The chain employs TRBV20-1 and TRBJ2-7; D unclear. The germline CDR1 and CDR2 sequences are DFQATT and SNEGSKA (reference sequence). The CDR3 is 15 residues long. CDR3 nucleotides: TGCAGTCCTAGAGTCTATCGAGTTTCTTCCTACGAGCAGTACTTC. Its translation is CSPRVYRVSSYEQYF.

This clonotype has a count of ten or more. CDR3 in DNA: TGTGCCAGCAGCCTGATTGGCGGGGCAGCCAACCGGGACCAGTACTTC. This codes for CASSLIGGAANRDQYF. The V call is TRBV3-1, the J call TRBJ2-5; a weak D match, TRBD2 (6 bases). This CDR3 is 16 amino acids long. The V end lost 4 bases, the J end lost 10 bases, and 25 bases lay between the germline ends. The V gene's germline CDR1 is LGHDT and CDR2 YNNKEL (reference sequence).

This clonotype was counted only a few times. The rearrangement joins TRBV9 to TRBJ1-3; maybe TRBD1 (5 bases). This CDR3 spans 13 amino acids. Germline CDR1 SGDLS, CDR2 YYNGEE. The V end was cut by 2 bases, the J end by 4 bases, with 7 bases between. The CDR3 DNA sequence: TGTGCCAGCAGCGTGCAGGGCGGAAACACCATATATTTT. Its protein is CASSVQGGNTIYF.

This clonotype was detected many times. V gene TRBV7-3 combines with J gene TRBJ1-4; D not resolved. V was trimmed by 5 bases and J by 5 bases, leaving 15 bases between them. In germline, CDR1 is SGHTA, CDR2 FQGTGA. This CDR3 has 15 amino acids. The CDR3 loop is CASSPESAENEKLFF. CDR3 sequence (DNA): TGTGCCAGCAGCCCAGAATCTGCCGAAAATGAAAAACTGTTTTTT.

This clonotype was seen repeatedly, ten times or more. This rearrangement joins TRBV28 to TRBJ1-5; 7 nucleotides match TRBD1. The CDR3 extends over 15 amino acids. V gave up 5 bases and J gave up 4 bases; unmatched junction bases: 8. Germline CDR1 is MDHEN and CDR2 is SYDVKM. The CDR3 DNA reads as TGTGCCAGCAGTCCACTTGACAGGGAGAATCAGCCCCAGCATTTT. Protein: CASSPLDRENQPQHF. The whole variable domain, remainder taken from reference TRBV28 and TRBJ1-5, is DVKVTQSSRYLVKRTGEKVFLECVQDMDHENMFWYRQDPGLGLRLIYFSYDVKMKEKGDIPEGYSVSREKKERFSLILESASTNQTSMYLCASSPLDRENQPQHFGDGTRLSIL.

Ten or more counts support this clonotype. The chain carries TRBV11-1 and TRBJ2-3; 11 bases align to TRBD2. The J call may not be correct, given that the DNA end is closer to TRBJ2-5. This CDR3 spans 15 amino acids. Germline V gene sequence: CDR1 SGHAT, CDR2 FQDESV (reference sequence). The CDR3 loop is CASSSTGTSGQTQYF. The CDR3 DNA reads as TGTGCCAGCAGCTCAACCGGGACTAGCGGACAGACCCAGTACTTC.

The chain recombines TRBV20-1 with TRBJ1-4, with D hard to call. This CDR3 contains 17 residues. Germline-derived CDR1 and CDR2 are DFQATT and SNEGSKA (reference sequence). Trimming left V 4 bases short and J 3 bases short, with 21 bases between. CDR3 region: CSATTEIVFGANEKLFF. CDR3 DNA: TGCAGTGCTACAACAGAGATCGTCTTTGGGGCTAATGAAAAACTGTTTTTT.

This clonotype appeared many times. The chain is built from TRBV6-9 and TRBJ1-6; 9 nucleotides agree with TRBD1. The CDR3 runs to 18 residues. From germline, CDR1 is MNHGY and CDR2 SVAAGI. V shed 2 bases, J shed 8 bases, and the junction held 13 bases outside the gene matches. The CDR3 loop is CASSYRGTGPRLDSPLHF. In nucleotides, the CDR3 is TGTGCCAGCAGTTATAGGGGGACAGGGCCAAGGCTTGATTCACCCCTCCACTTT.

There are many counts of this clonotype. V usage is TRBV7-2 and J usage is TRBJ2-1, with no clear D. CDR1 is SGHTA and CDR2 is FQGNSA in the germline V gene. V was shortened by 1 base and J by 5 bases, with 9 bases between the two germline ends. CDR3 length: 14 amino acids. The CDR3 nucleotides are TGTGCCAGCAGCTTAGAAGGCAGAGACAATGAGCAGTTCTTC. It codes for CASSLEGRDNEQFF. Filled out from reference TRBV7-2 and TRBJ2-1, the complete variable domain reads GAGVSQSPSNKVTEKGKDVELRCDPISGHTALYWYRQSLGQGLEFLIYFQGNSAPDKSGLPSDRFSAERTGGSVSTLTIQRTQQEDSAVYLCASSLEGRDNEQFFGPGTRLTVL.

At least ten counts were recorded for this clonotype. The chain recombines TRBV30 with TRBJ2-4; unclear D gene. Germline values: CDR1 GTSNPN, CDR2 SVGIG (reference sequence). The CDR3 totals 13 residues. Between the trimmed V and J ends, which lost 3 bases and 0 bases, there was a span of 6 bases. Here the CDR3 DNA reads TGTGCCTGGAGGGAATTAGCCAAAAACATTCAGTACTTC. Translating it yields CAWRELAKNIQYF.

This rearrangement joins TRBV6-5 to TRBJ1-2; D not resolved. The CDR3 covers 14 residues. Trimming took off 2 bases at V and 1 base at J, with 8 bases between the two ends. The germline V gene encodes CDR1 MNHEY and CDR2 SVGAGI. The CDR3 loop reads CASSYQPLNYGYTF. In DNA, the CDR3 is TGTGCCAGCAGTTACCAACCCCTTAACTATGGCTACACCTTC.

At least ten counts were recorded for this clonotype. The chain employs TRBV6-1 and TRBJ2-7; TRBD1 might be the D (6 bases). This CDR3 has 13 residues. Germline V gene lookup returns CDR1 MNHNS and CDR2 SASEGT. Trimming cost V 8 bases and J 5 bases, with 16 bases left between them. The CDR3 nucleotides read TGTGCCAGCCACTTCGGGACACTCGACGAGCAGTACTTC. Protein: CASHFGTLDEQYF.

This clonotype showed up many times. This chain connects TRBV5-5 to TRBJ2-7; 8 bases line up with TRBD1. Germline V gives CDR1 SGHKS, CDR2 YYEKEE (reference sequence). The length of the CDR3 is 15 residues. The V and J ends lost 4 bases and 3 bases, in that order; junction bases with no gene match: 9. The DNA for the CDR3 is TGTGCCAGCAGCCGTACAGGGGGTAATTACTACGAGCAGTACTTC. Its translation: CASSRTGGNYYEQYF.

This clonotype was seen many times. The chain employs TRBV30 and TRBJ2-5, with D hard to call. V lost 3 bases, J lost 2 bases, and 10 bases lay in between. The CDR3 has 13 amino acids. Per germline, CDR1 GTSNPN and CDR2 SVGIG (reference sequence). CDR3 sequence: CAWSIALQETQYF. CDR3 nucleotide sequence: TGTGCCTGGAGCATTGCTCTACAAGAGACCCAGTACTTC.

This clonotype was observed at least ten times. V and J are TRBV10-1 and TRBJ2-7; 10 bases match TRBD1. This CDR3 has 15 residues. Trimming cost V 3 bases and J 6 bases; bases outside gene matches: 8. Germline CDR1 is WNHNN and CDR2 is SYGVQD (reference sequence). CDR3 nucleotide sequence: TGCGCCAGCAGTGACTCCGGGACAGGGGTATTCGAGCAGTACTTC. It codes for CASSDSGTGVFEQYF.

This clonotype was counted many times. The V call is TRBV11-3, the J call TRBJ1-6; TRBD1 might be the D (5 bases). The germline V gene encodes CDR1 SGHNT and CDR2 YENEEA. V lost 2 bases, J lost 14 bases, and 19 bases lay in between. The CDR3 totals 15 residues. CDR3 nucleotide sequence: TGTGCCAGCAGCTTACATCCCGTCGGCCGAGGGGCCCTCCACTTT. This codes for CASSLHPVGRGALHF.